This T cell receptor (beta chain) originates from a study of blood T cell repertoires in COVID-19. About the research overall: The United States, Italy and Spain provided the acute and convalescent COVID-19 samples. T cells, B-cell-depleted T cells, or PBMCs provided the cDNA or gDNA that served as material.

Original data processing: Reference gene primer amplification in the assay estimated nucleated cell counts. This table comes from immunoSEQ multiplex PCR, and its TCRdb copy is limited to in-frame clones, with some not included. Clone size and the V and J calls come from that table; the DNA yielded D and trimming. The top ten hold 2.5% to 3% of the sample, which has 200,000 or so clones, about nine tenths seen once. V lost 5 bases, J lost 4 bases, and 15 bases lay in between. In germline, CDR1 is SGHTA, CDR2 FQGNSA. CDR3 size: 15 residues. This TCR derives from an older woman with acute or convalescent COVID-19. The specimen sequenced was peripheral blood. V usage is TRBV7-2 and J usage is TRBJ2-1, with a possible D match to TRBD2 (5 bases). CDR3 region: CASSMRTLVYNEQFF. CDR3 bases: TGTGCCAGCAGCATGCGGACTCTAGTTTACAATGAGCAGTTCTTC.